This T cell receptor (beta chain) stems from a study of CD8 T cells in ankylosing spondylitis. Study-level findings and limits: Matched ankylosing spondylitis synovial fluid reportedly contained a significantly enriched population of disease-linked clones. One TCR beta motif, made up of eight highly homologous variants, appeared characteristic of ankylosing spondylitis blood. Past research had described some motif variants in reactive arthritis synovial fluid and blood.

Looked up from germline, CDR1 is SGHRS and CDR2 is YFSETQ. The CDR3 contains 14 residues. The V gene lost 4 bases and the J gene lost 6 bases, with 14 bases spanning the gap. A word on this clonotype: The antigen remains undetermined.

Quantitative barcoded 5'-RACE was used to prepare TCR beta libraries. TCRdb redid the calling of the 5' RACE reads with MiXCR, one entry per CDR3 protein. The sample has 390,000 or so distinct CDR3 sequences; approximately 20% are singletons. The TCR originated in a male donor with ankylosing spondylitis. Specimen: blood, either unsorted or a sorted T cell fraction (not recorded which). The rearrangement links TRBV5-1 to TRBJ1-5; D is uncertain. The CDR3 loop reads CASSPRGSSQPQHF. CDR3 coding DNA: TGCGCCAGCAGCCCTCGTGGAAGTAGTCAGCCCCAGCATTTT. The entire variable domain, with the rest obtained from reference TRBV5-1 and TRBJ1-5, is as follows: KAGVTQTPRYLIKTRGQQVTLSCSPISGHRSVSWYQQTPGQGLQFLFEYFSETQRNKGNFPGRFSGRQFSNSRSEMNVSTLELGDSALYLCASSPRGSSQPQHFGDGTRLSIL.